This T cell receptor beta chain was profiled in a study of CXCR3-negative and CXCR3-positive naive CD8 T cells. The CDR3 is 15 amino acids. Germline V gives CDR1 MRHNA, CDR2 SNTAGT. Preparation of TRB cDNA libraries relied on 5' RACE carrying UMI labels. From its re-call of the 5' RACE reads, TCRdb lists each CDR3 protein once, without DNA. In all, the sample yields tens of thousands of distinct CDR3 sequences. The sequence was obtained from a human donor in good health. Some clones in this sample may be carry-over from other donors' samples. Sequences were obtained from memory CD8+ T cells from blood. The chain employs TRBV6-4 and TRBJ2-5; the D gene TCRdb calls, TRBD2, cannot be checked with no DNA. The chain's CDR3 is CASSELAGGQETQYF.